Included here is one T cell receptor (beta chain) sequence, with context. No antigen is known for it. Assay: immunoSEQ multiplex PCR; the TCRdb copy retains only in-frame clones and omits some. Altogether under 400,000 clones are present, 85% to 95% being singletons, with the ten largest covering approximately 5%. The sample comes from a study of brain T cells in children with intractable seizures. Study findings and constraints: Viral specificity was inferred only from CDR3 similarity; HCMV serostatus was unknown. Absence of clones before surgery may stem from lower sequencing depth.

Trimming took 5 bases from V and 4 from J, leaving 20 bases between them. Germline CDR1 MDHEN, CDR2 SYDVKM. The CDR3 is 16 amino acids. The sample's time point: blood from clinic visit 5 months post-surgery; TSC patient then seizure free. The sequenced cases were selected for having the highest brain T cell transcript signatures. Before surgery, patients took at least one anti-epileptic drug. The source of this sequence is a boy younger than two with tuberous sclerosis and intractable seizures. V and J are TRBV28 and TRBJ1-2; the D gene is possibly TRBD1 (6 bases). This specimen consisted of peripheral blood, obtained roughly 5 months after surgery. In DNA form, the CDR3 reads TGTGCCAGCAGTCCCCCGACAGGCTCCGGCCCCTATGGCTACACCTTC. Translating it yields CASSPPTGSGPYGYTF.